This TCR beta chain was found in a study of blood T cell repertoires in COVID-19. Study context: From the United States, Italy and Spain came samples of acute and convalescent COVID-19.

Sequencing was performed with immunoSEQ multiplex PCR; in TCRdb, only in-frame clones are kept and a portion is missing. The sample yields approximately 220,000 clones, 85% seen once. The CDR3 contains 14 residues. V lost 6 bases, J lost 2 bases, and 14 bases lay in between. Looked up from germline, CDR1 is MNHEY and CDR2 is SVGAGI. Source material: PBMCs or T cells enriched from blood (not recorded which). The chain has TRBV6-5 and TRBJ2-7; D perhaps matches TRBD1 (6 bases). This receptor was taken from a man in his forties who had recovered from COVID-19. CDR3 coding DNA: TGTGCCAGCAGGAAACAGGGTTCGACCTACGAGCAGTACTTC. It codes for CASRKQGSTYEQYF.